One sample yielded the 19 T cell receptor beta chains listed below, sequenced in a study of cytomegalovirus exposure and HLA in healthy donors. Primers: 60 Vbeta forward and 13 Jbeta reverse. Generated by immunoSEQ multiplex PCR, the TCRdb table keeps only in-frame clones and is missing some. The table has approximately 110,000 clones, 55% to 65% seen once. Sequences were obtained from PBMCs. All receptors come from a man between 25 and 39 years old in good health and CMV-seropositive.

The V gene is TRBV5-6, the J gene TRBJ2-5, with D tentatively TRBD2 (6 bases). V lost 5 bases to trimming and J lost 12 bases, with 14 bases between them. This CDR3 spans 11 amino acids. Germline V gene sequence: CDR1 SGHDT, CDR2 YYEEEE. CDR3 residues: CASSSEGLEYF. The CDR3 coding sequence is TGTGCCAGCAGTTCGGAGGGTCTGGAGTACTTC.

There are a few counts of this clone. The CDR3: CASSGQGLGYTF. Here the CDR3 DNA reads TGTGCCAGCAGTGGACAGGGGTTAGGCTACACCTTC. The chain has TRBV6-5 and TRBJ1-2, with 9 bases matching TRBD1. This CDR3 is built from 12 residues. Trimming at V came to 5 bases and at J to 8 bases, leaving 3 bases not matched to a gene. The V gene's germline CDR1 is MNHEY and CDR2 SVGAGI.

The V gene is TRBV2, the J gene TRBJ2-3; the D gene is possibly TRBD2 (6 bases). Deletions cut 6 bases from V and 3 bases from J, with 10 bases between. Germline V gene lookup returns CDR1 SNHLY and CDR2 FYNNEI. CDR3 length equals 13 residues. In DNA, the CDR3 is TGTGCCAGCAGGGAGGGAAGAACAGATACGCAGTATTTT. Residues: CASREGRTDTQYF.

The gene calls are TRBV4-1 and TRBJ2-7; perhaps TRBD2 as D (6 bases). Trimming pared 4 bases from V and 5 bases from J, leaving 18 bases between. Per germline, CDR1 MGHRA and CDR2 YSYEKL. The CDR3 totals 15 residues. The CDR3 DNA is TGCGCCAGCAGCCCGGGGGTCTTCTCGGGGAACGAGCAGTACTTC. Its protein product is CASSPGVFSGNEQYF.

CDR3 coding DNA: TGTGCCAGCGCCACAGGGGTAAACTATGGCTACACCTTC. The encoded protein is CASATGVNYGYTF. The V call is TRBV5-8, the J call TRBJ1-2, with 7 positions matching TRBD1. The germline V gene encodes CDR1 SGHTS and CDR2 YDEGEE. The CDR3 runs to 13 residues. V shed 7 bases and J 2 bases; nucleotides not matched to a gene: 5. The variable domain in full, completed from reference TRBV5-8 and TRBJ1-2, reads EAGVTQSPTHLIKTRGQQATLRCSPISGHTSVYWYQQALGLGLQFLLWYDEGEERNRGNFPPRFSGRQFPNYSSELNVNALELEDSALYLCASATGVNYGYTFGSGTRLTVV.

This clone was recorded a few times. V gene TRBV2 combines with J gene TRBJ2-3; D is uncertain. The CDR3 runs to 14 residues. V gave up 7 bases and J gave up 2 bases, with 13 bases separating them. The germline V gene has CDR1 SNHLY and CDR2 FYNNEI. The CDR3 sequence is CASIAGEYTDTQYF. CDR3 DNA: TGTGCCAGCATCGCAGGCGAATACACAGATACGCAGTATTTT.

This clone appeared a few times. The chain joins TRBV6-1 to TRBJ2-5, with a weak D call TRBD1 (6 bases). V lost 4 bases and J 1 base, leaving 7 bases between the germline ends. The germline V gene has CDR1 MNHNS and CDR2 SASEGT. This CDR3 comprises 13 residues. The CDR3 here is CASSGGGQETQYF. Here the CDR3 DNA reads TGTGCCAGCAGTGGAGGGGGCCAAGAGACCCAGTACTTC.

This clone was observed a few times. The chain combines TRBV29-1 with TRBJ2-1, with TRBD2 matching over 11 bases. CDR3 length: 16 residues. The trim removed 6 bases at V and 4 bases at J, leaving 11 bases unmatched. Germline CDR1 reads SQVTM; CDR2 reads ANQGSEA. Here the CDR3 DNA reads TGCAGCGTCGAAAAGCCTAGCGGGGGGATATACAATGAGCAGTTCTTC. It translates to CSVEKPSGGIYNEQFF.

The V gene is TRBV11-2, the J gene TRBJ2-5; 8 bases are shared with TRBD1. Unmatched junction bases numbered 13, after V lost 3 bases and J lost 7 bases. This CDR3 comprises 16 residues. Germline V gene lookup returns CDR1 SGHAT and CDR2 FQNNGV. DNA for the CDR3: TGTGCCAGCAGCTTCTTTGGGCAGGGGGCACCCGGGACCCAGTACTTC. It encodes CASSFFGQGAPGTQYF.

V is TRBV27 and J is TRBJ2-4, with TRBD1 as a possible D gene (6 bases). Trimming removed 5 bases at V and 6 bases at J, with 14 bases between. The V gene's germline CDR1 is MNHEY and CDR2 SMNVEV (reference sequence). The CDR3 is 14 residues long. The CDR3 reads CASSPSLQGNIQYF. The CDR3 region has the DNA TGTGCCAGCAGTCCCAGTCTACAGGGAAACATTCAGTACTTC.

CDR3 residues: CASSRGTSGGHNEQFF. The CDR3 nucleotides read TGCGCCAGCAGCCGAGGGACTAGCGGGGGCCACAATGAGCAGTTCTTC. The gene calls are TRBV4-1 and TRBJ2-1; the match to TRBD2 covers 14 bases. Looked up from germline, CDR1 is MGHRA and CDR2 is YSYEKL. Losses at the gene ends were 4 bases for V and 5 bases for J; bases not matched to a gene: 4. This CDR3 spans 16 amino acids.

This clone was observed a handful of times. The chain carries TRBV2 and TRBJ2-7; D perhaps matches TRBD2 (5 bases). There are 13 residues in the CDR3. V was clipped by 2 bases and J by 3 bases, with 8 bases between them. Per the germline V gene, CDR1 is SNHLY and CDR2 is FYNNEI. The CDR3 protein is CASSEIGDYEQYF. The CDR3 nucleotides read TGTGCCAGCAGTGAAATCGGGGACTACGAGCAGTACTTC.

J is TRBJ1-5 and V is TRBV6-5, with 8 bases matching TRBD1. This CDR3 comprises 13 residues. V gave up 4 bases and J gave up 6 bases; unmatched junction bases: 2. Germline assignment: CDR1 MNHEY and CDR2 SVGAGI. The DNA for the CDR3 is TGTGCCAGCAGTTCAGGGGGCGGTCAGCCCCAGCATTTT. Translated, it gives CASSSGGGQPQHF.

V and J are TRBV7-9 and TRBJ1-6; no firm D call. Germline V CDR1 and CDR2: SEHNR, FQNEAQ (reference sequence). The CDR3 spans 14 residues. CDR3 nucleotides: TGTGCGACCCGGGGTGGAGTTCCGGGTTCACCCCTCCACTTT. As protein: CATRGGVPGSPLHF.

The chain links TRBV5-1 to TRBJ2-3, with a tentative D call TRBD2 (5 bases). CDR1 SGHRS and CDR2 YFSETQ come from the germline V gene. Trimming shortened V by 2 bases and J by 6 bases, and 10 bases separated the two germline ends. The CDR3 spans 13 residues. In DNA, the CDR3 is TGCGCCAGCAGCTTTTCTGGGGAGGATACGCAGTATTTT. It translates to CASSFSGEDTQYF.

This chain links TRBV5-1 with TRBJ2-7; D is perhaps TRBD1 (6 bases). V was pared by 4 bases and J by 0 bases, with 17 bases between. Germline V lookup: CDR1 SGHRS, CDR2 YFSETQ. This CDR3 has 16 amino acids. The CDR3 sequence: CASSPRGTASSYEQYF. The CDR3 DNA is TGCGCCAGCAGCCCGAGGGGGACGGCGAGCTCCTACGAGCAGTACTTC. Full variable domain (rest looked up from reference TRBV5-1 and TRBJ2-7): KAGVTQTPRYLIKTRGQQVTLSCSPISGHRSVSWYQQTPGQGLQFLFEYFSETQRNKGNFPGRFSGRQFSNSRSEMNVSTLELGDSALYLCASSPRGTASSYEQYFGPGTRLTVT.

The genes are TRBV5-1 and TRBJ2-3, with 11 bases fitting TRBD2. The V segment lost 4 bases and the J segment 2 bases; nucleotides outside the gene matches: 9. CDR1 and CDR2 (germline): SGHRS, YFSETQ. There are 17 residues in the CDR3. CDR3: CASSAPGLAVFTDTQYF. The DNA for the CDR3 is TGCGCCAGCAGCGCGCCGGGACTAGCGGTCTTCACAGATACGCAGTATTTT.

This clone has more than one count but fewer than ten. V gene TRBV5-1 combines with J gene TRBJ1-1; D perhaps matches TRBD1 (5 bases). Germline CDR1 reads SGHRS; CDR2 reads YFSETQ. With 3 bases removed from V and 4 bases from J, the gap between germline ends came to 7 bases. The CDR3 runs to 12 residues. The CDR3 nucleotides are TGCGCCAGCAGCTGGGGGGGCACTGAAGCTTTCTTT. This sequence encodes CASSWGGTEAFF.

The chain couples TRBV19 to TRBJ2-2, with TRBD2 matching 7 bases. The CDR3 length is 16 residues. J was trimmed by 5 bases and V by 7 bases; bases with no gene match: 13. The V gene's germline CDR1 is LNHDA and CDR2 SQIVND (reference sequence). The CDR3, as DNA: TGTGCCAGTACCTACGGGGGGAGTTCGAGGACCGGGGAGCTGTTTTTT. Its translation is CASTYGGSSRTGELFF.